This T cell receptor beta chain emerged from a study of monozygotic twins with inflammatory bowel disease. TCRdb reworked the 5' RACE reads into one entry per CDR3 protein, no DNA. Here the sample table reports 350,000 to 400,000 distinct CDR3 sequences. This CDR3 is built from 14 residues. Germline V lookup: CDR1 MNHEY, CDR2 SVGEGT. The clonotype originates from a human donor with ulcerative colitis or Crohn's disease, or a healthy co-twin of an affected twin (not recorded which). The gene calls are TRBV6-2 or TRBV6-3 and TRBJ2-3. Sequencing was done on a sample of blood. The CDR3 sequence: CASRYDPSADTQYF.